The clone carrying this T cell receptor beta chain showed up just once. Its target is not known. The primer mix had 60 Vbeta and 13 Jbeta primers. Measured with immunoSEQ multiplex PCR; TCRdb has only the in-frame clones, and not every one. The table has some 150,000 clones, roughly 80% seen once; the top ten hold approximately 3.6%. Nominally healthy donors were sampled, though unrecorded immune exposures were likely. These data originate in a study of cytomegalovirus exposure and HLA in healthy donors. Whole-study results and caveats: Most of the TCR beta V segments (in an earlier analysis) were productive either about 87% or about 30% of the time. TRBV6-2, TRBV6-3 and other indistinguishable V segments were excluded. There were reportedly fewer N-insertions in an Asian-associated ancestry cluster than the roughly 700-donor mean, in a later analysis.

Germline V gene sequence: CDR1 MDHEN, CDR2 SYDVKM. The CDR3 is 11 amino acids. V lost 3 bases and J lost 10, with 7 bases in between. The receptor comes from a male donor in good health and CMV-seronegative. The sequencing input was PBMCs. The chain has TRBV28 and TRBJ2-1; D remains unclear. The DNA of the CDR3 is TGTGCCAGCAGTTTCCAGGCGGAGCAGTTCTTC. It yields the protein CASSFQAEQFF. The whole variable domain, filled in from reference TRBV28 and TRBJ2-1, reads DVKVTQSSRYLVKRTGEKVFLECVQDMDHENMFWYRQDPGLGLRLIYFSYDVKMKEKGDIPEGYSVSREKKERFSLILESASTNQTSMYLCASSFQAEQFFGPGTRLTVL.